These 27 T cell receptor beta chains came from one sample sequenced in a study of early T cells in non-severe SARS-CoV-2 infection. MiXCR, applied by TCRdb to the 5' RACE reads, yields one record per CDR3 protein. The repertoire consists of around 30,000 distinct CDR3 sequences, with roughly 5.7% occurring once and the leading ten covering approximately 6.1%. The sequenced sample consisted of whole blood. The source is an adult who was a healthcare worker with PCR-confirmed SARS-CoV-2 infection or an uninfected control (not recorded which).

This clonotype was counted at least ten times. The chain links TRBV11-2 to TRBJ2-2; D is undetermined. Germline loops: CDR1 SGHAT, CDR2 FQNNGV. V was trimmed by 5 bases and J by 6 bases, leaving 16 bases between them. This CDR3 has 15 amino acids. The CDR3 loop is CASSPHGSFAGELFF. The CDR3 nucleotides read TGTGCCAGCAGCCCCCATGGGTCCTTTGCCGGGGAGCTGTTTTTT.

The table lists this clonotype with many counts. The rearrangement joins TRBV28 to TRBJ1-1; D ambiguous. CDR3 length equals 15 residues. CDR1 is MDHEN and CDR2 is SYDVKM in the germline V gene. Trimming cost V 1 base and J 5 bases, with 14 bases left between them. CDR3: CASSLYGTVGTEAFF. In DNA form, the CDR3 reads TGTGCCAGCAGTTTATATGGTACGGTTGGGACTGAAGCTTTCTTT.

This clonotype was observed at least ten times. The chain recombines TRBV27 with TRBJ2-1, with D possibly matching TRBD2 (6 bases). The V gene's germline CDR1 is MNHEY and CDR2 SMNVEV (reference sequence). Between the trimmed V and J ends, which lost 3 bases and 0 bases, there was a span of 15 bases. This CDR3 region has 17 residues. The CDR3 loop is CASSFTSGLLSYNEQFF. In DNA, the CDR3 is TGTGCCAGCAGTTTTACCAGCGGGCTTCTCTCCTACAATGAGCAGTTCTTC.

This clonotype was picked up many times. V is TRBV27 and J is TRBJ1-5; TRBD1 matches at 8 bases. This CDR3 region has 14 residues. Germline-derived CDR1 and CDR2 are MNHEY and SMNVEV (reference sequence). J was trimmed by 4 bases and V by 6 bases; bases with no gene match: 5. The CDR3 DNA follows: TGTGCCAGCAGACATAGGGACAGGAATCAGCCCCAGCATTTT. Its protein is CASRHRDRNQPQHF.

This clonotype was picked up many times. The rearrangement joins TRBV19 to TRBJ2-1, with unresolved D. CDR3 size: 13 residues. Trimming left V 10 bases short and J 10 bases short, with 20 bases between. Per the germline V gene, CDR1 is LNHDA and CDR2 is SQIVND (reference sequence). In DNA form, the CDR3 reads TGTGCCACCGCCCTGCTTCCCCTCCCGGAGCAGTTCTTC. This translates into CATALLPLPEQFF. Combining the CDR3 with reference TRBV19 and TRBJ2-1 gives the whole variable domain DGGITQSPKYLFRKEGQNVTLSCEQNLNHDAMYWYRQDPGQGLRLIYYSQIVNDFQKGDIAEGYSVSREKKESFPLTVTSAQKNPTAFYLCATALLPLPEQFFGPGTRLTVL.

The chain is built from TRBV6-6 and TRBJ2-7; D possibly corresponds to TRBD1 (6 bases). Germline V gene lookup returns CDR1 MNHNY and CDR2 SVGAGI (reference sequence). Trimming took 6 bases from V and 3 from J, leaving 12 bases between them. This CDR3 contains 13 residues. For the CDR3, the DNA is TGTGCCAGCAGCCGGGACACCCACTACGAGCAGTACTTC. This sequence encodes CASSRDTHYEQYF.

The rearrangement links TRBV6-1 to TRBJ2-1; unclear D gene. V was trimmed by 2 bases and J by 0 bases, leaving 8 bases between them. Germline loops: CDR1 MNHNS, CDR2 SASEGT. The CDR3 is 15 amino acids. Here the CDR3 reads CASSENQASYNEQFF. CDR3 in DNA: TGTGCCAGCAGTGAAAACCAGGCCTCCTACAATGAGCAGTTCTTC.

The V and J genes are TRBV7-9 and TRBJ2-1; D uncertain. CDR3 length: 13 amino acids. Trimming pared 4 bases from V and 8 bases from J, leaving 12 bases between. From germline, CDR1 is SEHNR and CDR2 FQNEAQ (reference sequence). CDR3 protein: CASSSLTGDEQFF. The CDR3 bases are TGTGCCAGCAGCTCCTTGACTGGGGATGAGCAGTTCTTC.

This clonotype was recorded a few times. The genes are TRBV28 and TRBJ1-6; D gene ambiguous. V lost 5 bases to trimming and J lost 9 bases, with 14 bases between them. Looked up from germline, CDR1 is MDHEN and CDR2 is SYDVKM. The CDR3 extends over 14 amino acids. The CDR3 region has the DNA TGTGCCAGCAGTCCCCGGACGGGATTTTCACCCCTCCACTTT. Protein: CASSPRTGFSPLHF.

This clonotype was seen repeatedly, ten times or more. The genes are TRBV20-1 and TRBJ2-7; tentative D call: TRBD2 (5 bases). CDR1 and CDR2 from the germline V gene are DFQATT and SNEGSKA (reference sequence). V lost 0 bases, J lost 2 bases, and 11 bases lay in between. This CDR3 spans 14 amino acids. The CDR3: CSARDRTLTYEQYF. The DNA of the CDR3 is TGCAGTGCTAGAGATAGGACTTTAACCTACGAGCAGTACTTC.

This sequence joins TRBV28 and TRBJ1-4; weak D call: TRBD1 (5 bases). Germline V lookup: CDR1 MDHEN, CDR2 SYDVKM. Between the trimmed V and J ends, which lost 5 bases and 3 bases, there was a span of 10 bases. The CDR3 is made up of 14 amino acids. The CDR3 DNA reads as TGTGCCAGCAGTCCCCCGGGGGCTAATGAAAAACTGTTTTTT. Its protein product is CASSPPGANEKLFF.

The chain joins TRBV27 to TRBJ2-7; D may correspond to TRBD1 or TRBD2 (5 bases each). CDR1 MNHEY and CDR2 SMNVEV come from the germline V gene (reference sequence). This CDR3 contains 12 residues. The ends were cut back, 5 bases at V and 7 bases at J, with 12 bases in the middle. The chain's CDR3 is CASSIGTGEQYF. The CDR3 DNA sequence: TGTGCCAGCAGTATCGGGACCGGGGAGCAGTACTTC.

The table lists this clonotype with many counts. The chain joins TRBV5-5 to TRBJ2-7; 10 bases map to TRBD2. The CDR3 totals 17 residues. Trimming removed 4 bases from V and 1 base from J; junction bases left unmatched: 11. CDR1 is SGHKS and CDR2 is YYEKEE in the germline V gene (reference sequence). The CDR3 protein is CASSDHPLAGASYEQYF. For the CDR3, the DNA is TGTGCCAGCAGCGACCATCCCCTAGCGGGAGCGTCCTACGAGCAGTACTTC.

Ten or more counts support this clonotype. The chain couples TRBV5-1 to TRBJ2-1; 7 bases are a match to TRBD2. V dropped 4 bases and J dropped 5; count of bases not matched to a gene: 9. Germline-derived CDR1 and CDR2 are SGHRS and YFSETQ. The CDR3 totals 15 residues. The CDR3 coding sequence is TGCGCCAGCAGCCCGAGGGGAGGGCTAGACAATGAGCAGTTCTTC. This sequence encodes CASSPRGGLDNEQFF.

CDR3 coding DNA: TGCGCCAGCCCACCTAGACTAGCGGGAATCCGCCGAGGCACCGGGGAGCTGTTTTTT. This codes for CASPPRLAGIRRGTGELFF. The J gene is TRBJ2-2, the V gene TRBV10-2; 11 nucleotides agree with TRBD2. The CDR3 totals 19 residues. Germline values: CDR1 WSHSY, CDR2 SAAADI. V dropped 8 bases and J dropped 4; count of bases not matched to a gene: 18.

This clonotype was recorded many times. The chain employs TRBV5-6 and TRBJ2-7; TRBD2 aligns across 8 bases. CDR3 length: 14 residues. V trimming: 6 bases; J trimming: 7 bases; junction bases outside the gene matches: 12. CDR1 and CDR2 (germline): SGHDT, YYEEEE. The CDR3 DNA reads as TGTGCCAGCACAGAGCGGGGGCGAACGGGGGAGCAGTACTTC. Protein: CASTERGRTGEQYF.

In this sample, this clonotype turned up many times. This CDR3 is CASSPGGAGYTF. CDR3 DNA sequence: TGTGCCAGTAGCCCGGGGGGGGCTGGCTACACCTTC. The gene calls are TRBV7-6 and TRBJ1-2, with D perhaps TRBD1 (6 bases). The CDR3 loop spans 12 amino acids. The germline V and J ends were trimmed by 9 bases and 7 bases, with 15 bases remaining between them. CDR1 is SGHVS, CDR2 FNYEAQ, per germline.

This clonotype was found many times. The CDR3 here is CSARRYGGISPLHF. CDR3 DNA: TGCAGTGCTAGACGGTATGGAGGGATTAGTCCCCTCCACTTT. This chain links TRBV20-1 with TRBJ1-6; the D is unclear. Trimming pared 2 bases from V and 13 bases from J, leaving 18 bases between. This CDR3 region has 14 residues. Germline V lookup: CDR1 DFQATT, CDR2 SNEGSKA (reference sequence).

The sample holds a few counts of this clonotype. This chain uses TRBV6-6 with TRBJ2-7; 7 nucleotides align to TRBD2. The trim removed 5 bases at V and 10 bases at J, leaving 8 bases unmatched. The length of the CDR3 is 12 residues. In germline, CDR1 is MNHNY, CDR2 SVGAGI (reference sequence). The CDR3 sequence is CASSLGLVGQYF. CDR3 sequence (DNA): TGTGCCAGCAGTCTAGGACTAGTCGGTCAGTACTTC.

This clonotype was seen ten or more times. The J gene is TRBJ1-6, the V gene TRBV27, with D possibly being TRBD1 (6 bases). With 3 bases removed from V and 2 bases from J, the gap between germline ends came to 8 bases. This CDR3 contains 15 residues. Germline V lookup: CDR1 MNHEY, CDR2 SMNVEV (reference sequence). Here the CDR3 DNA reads TGTGCCAGCAGTTTTCAGGGGACCTATAATTCACCCCTCCACTTT. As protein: CASSFQGTYNSPLHF.

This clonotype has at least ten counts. CDR3 sequence: CASRLTDSYNEQFF. CDR3 bases: TGTGCCAGCAGATTGACAGACTCCTACAATGAGCAGTTCTTC. This sequence joins TRBV28 and TRBJ2-1, with a weak D call TRBD1 (5 bases). Trimming took off 6 bases at V and 0 bases at J, with 9 bases between the two ends. The CDR3 has 14 amino acids. Germline V CDR1 and CDR2: MDHEN, SYDVKM.

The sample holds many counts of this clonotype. As DNA, the CDR3 is TGTGCCAGCAGTTTAGCCTACAACAATGAGCAGTTCTTC. This sequence encodes CASSLAYNNEQFF. The chain uses TRBV12-3 or TRBV12-4 and TRBJ2-1; D call uncertain. This CDR3 spans 13 amino acids. The V gene lost 0 bases and the J gene lost 5 bases, with 5 bases spanning the gap.

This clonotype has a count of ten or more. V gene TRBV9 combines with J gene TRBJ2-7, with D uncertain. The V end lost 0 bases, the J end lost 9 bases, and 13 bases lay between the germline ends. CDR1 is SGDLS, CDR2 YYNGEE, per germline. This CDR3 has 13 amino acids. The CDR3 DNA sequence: TGTGCCAGCAGCGTAGCTCAGCTCGACCGGCAGTACTTC. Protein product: CASSVAQLDRQYF.

The CDR3 DNA reads as TGTGCCACCAGCAGAAGCGGACAGGGGGATAACTATGGCTACACCTTC. This codes for CATSRSGQGDNYGYTF. The V gene is TRBV15, the J gene TRBJ1-2, with 10 bases lining up with TRBD1. The germline V gene has CDR1 LNHNV and CDR2 YYDKDF (reference sequence). J was trimmed by 1 base and V by 2 bases; bases with no gene match: 4. This CDR3 has 16 amino acids.

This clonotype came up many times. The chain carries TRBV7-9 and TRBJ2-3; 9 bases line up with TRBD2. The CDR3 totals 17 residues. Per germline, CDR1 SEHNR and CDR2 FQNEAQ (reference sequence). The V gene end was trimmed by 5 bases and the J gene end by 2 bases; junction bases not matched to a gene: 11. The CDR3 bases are TGTGCCAGCAGCCGCCGGGTTAGCGGGGGAAACACAGATACGCAGTATTTT. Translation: CASSRRVSGGNTDTQYF.

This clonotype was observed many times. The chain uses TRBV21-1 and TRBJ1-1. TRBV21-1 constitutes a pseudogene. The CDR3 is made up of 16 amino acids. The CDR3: CASSKAIYGVGTEAFF. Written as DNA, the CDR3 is TGTGCCAGCAGCAAAGCGATTTATGGGGTGGGCACTGAAGCTTTCTTT.

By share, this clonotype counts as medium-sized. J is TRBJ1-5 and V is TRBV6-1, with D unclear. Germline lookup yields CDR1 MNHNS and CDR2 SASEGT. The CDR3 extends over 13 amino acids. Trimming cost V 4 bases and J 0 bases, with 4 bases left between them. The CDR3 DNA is TGTGCCAGCAGTGGAAATAGCAATCAGCCCCAGCATTTT. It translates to CASSGNSNQPQHF.